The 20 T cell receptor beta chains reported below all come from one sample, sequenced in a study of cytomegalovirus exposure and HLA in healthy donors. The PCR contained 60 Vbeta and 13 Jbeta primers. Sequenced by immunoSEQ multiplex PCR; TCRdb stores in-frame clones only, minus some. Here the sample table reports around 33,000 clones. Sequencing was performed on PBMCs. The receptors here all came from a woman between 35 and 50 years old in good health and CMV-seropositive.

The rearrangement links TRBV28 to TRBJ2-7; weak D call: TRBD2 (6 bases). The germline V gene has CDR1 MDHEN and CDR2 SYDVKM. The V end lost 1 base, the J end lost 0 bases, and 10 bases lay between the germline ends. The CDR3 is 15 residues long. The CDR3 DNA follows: TGTGCCAGCAGTTTATACGGGGGAAGCTCCTACGAGCAGTACTTC. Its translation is CASSLYGGSSYEQYF.

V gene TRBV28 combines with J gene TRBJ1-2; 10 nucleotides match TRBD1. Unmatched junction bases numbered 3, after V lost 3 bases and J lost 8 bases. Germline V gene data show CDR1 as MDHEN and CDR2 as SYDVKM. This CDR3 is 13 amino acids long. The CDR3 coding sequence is TGTGCCAGCAGTTTCGGACAGGGGGAAGGCTACACCTTC. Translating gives CASSFGQGEGYTF.

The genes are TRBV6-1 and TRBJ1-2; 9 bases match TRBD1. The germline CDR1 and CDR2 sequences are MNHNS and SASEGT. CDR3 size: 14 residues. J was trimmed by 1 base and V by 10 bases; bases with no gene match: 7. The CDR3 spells CATRTGEVNYGYTF. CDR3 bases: TGTGCCACACGGACAGGGGAAGTTAACTATGGCTACACCTTC.

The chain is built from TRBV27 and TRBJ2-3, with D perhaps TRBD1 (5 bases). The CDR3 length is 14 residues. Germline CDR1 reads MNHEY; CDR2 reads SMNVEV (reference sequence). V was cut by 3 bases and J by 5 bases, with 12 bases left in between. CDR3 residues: CASSLPDRLDTQYF. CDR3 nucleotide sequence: TGTGCCAGCAGTTTGCCTGACAGACTAGATACGCAGTATTTT.

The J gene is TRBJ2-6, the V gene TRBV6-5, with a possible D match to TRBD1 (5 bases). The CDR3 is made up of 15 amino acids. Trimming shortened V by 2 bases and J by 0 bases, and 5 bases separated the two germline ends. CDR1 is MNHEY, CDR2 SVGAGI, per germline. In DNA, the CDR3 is TGTGCCAGCAGTTACGACAGCTCTGGGGCCAACGTCCTGACTTTC. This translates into CASSYDSSGANVLTF.

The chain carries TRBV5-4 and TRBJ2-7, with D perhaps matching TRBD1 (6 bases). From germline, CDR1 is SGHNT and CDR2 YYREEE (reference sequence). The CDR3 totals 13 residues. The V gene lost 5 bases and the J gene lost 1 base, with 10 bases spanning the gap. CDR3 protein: CASRSTGSYEQYF. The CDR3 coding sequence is TGTGCCAGCAGATCGACAGGTTCCTACGAGCAGTACTTC. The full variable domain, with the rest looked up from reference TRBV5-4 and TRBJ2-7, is ETGVTQSPTHLIKTRGQQVTLRCSSQSGHNTVSWYQQALGQGPQFIFQYYREEENGRGNFPPRFSGLQFPNYSSELNVNALELDDSALYLCASRSTGSYEQYFGPGTRLTVT.

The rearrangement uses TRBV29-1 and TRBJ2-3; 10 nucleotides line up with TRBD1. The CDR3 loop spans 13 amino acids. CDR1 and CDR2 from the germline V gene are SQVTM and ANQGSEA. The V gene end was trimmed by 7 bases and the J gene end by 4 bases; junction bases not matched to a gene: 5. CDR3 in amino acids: CSGKTGGADTQYF. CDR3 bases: TGCAGCGGAAAGACAGGGGGCGCAGATACGCAGTATTTT.

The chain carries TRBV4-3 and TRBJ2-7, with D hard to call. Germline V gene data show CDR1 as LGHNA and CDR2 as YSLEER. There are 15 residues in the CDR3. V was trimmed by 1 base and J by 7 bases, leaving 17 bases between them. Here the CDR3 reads CASSQAFPDSREQYF. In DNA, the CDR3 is TGCGCCAGCAGCCAAGCTTTCCCCGATTCGCGGGAGCAGTACTTC.

CDR3 DNA sequence: TGCAGCGTTGAACAACTAGCCAATGAGCAGTTCTTC. Translating gives CSVEQLANEQFF. This rearrangement joins TRBV29-1 to TRBJ2-1; a weak D match, TRBD2 (6 bases). The germline gives CDR1 SQVTM, CDR2 ANQGSEA. V gave up 2 bases and J gave up 6 bases, with 8 bases separating them. The CDR3 contains 12 residues.

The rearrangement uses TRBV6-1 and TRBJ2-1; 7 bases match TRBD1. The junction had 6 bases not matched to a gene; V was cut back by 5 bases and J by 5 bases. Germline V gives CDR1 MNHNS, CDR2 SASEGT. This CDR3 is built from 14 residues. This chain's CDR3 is CASSPRQGDNEQFF. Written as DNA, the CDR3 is TGTGCCAGCAGTCCCCGACAGGGTGACAATGAGCAGTTCTTC.

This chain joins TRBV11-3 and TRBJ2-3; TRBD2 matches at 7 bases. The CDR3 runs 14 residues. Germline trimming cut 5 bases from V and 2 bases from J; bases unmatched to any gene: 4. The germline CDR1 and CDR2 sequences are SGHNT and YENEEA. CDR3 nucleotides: TGTGCCAGCAGCAAGCGGGACGCCACAGATACGCAGTATTTT. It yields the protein CASSKRDATDTQYF. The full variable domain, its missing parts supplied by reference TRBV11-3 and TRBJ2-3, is EAGVVQSPRYKIIEKKQPVAFWCNPISGHNTLYWYLQNLGQGPELLIRYENEEAVDDSQLPKDRFSAERLKGVDSTLKIQPAELGDSAVYLCASSKRDATDTQYFGPGTRLTVL.

CDR3 DNA sequence: TGTGCCAGCAGGGTGGCGGGTGCTACCTACGAGCAGTACTTC. Translated: CASRVAGATYEQYF. The chain employs TRBV6-5 and TRBJ2-7; tentative D call: TRBD2 (5 bases). Germline V gene sequence: CDR1 MNHEY, CDR2 SVGAGI. The ends were cut back, 6 bases at V and 2 bases at J, with 14 bases in the middle. The CDR3 is made up of 14 amino acids.

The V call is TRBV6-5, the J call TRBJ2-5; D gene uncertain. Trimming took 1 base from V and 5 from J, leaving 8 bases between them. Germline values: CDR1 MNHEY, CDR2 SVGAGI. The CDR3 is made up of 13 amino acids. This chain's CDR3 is CASSYYNGETQYF. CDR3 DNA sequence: TGTGCCAGCAGTTACTATAACGGGGAGACCCAGTACTTC.

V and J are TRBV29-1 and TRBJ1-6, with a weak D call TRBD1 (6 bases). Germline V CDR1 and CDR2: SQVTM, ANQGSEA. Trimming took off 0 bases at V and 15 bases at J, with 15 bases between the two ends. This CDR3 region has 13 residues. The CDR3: CSVEDKTGSGLHF. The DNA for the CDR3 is TGCAGCGTTGAAGACAAGACAGGCTCTGGCCTCCACTTT.

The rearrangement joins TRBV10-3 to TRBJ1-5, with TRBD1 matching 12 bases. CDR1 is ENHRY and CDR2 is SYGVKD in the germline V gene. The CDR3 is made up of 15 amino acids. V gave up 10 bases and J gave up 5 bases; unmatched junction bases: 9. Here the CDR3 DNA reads TGTGCCACCACCCCGGGACAGGGGGCCGATCAGCCCCAGCATTTT. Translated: CATTPGQGADQPQHF.

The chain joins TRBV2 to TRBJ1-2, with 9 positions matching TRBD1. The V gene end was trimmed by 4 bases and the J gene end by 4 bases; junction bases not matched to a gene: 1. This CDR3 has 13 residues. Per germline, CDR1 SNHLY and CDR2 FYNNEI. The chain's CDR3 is CASSAGQGYGYTF. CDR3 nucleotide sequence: TGTGCCAGCAGTGCGGGACAGGGCTATGGCTACACCTTC.

CDR3 nucleotides: TGTGCCAGCAGCTTATCGAGCGGGTTTACATATGAGCAGTTCTTC. Translating it yields CASSLSSGFTYEQFF. V is TRBV13 and J is TRBJ2-1, with D possibly TRBD2 on 6 matching bases. The CDR3 consists of 15 residues. Trimming removed 2 bases at V and 8 bases at J, with 16 bases between. The germline CDR1 and CDR2 sequences are PRHDT and FYEKMQ (reference sequence).

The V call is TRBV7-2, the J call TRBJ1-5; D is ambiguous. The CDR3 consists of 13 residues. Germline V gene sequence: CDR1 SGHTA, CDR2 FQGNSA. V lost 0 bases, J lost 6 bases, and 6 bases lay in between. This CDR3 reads CASSLAFSQPQHF. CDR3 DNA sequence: TGTGCCAGCAGCTTAGCTTTCAGTCAGCCCCAGCATTTT.

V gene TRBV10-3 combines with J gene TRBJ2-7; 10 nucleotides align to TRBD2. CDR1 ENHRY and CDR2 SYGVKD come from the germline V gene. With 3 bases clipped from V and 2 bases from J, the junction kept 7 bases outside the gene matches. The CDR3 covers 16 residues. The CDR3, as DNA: TGTGCCATCAGTGATCCTGCTAGCGGGAGCGCCTACGAGCAGTACTTC. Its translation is CAISDPASGSAYEQYF.

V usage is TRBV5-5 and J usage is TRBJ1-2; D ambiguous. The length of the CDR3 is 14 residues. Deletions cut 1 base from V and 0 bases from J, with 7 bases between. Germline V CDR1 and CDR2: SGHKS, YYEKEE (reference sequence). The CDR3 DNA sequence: TGTGCCAGCAGCTTGATGCAGGCTAACTATGGCTACACCTTC. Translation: CASSLMQANYGYTF. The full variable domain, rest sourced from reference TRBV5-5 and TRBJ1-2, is DAGVTQSPTHLIKTRGQQVTLRCSPISGHKSVSWYQQVLGQGPQFIFQYYEKEERGRGNFPDRFSARQFPNYSSELNVNALLLGDSALYLCASSLMQANYGYTFGSGTRLTVV.